A single sample is the source of the 23 T cell receptor beta chains below, sequenced in a study of blood T cell repertoires in COVID-19. Sequencing used immunoSEQ multiplex PCR; TCRdb keeps in-frame clones, though not all of them. This repertoire shows 55,000 to 80,000 clones, roughly 86% found once; its top ten account for over 0.8%. Material for sequencing was peripheral blood. Receptor source: a man between 65 and 85 years old with acute or convalescent COVID-19.

The chain has TRBV27 and TRBJ1-2, with TRBD1 matching 9 bases. V lost 5 bases, J lost 5 bases, and 12 bases stayed unmatched. The CDR3 totals 16 residues. The germline gives CDR1 MNHEY, CDR2 SMNVEV (reference sequence). The CDR3 loop reads CASSTYPGQGLYGYTF. The CDR3 DNA follows: TGTGCCAGCAGTACCTATCCGGGACAGGGATTGTATGGCTACACCTTC.

CDR3 nucleotide sequence: TGTGCCAGCAGCCCCACGGCGGCTCAGCCCCAGCATTTT. It yields the protein CASSPTAAQPQHF. This sequence joins TRBV12-3 or TRBV12-4 and TRBJ1-5; D remains unclear. The CDR3 sequence is 13 residues long. Trimming took off 6 bases at V and 6 bases at J, with 12 bases between the two ends.

The genes are TRBV9 and TRBJ2-3; the match to TRBD1 covers 9 bases. Germline V CDR1 and CDR2: SGDLS, YYNGEE. The CDR3 extends over 15 amino acids. V lost 4 bases, J lost 2 bases, and 5 bases stayed unmatched. The CDR3 coding sequence is TGTGCCAGCAGCTCATGGACAGGGGTCACAGATACGCAGTATTTT. This sequence encodes CASSSWTGVTDTQYF.

V usage is TRBV9 and J usage is TRBJ2-3, with D tentatively TRBD1 (6 bases). V gave up 0 bases and J gave up 3 bases, with 11 bases separating them. Germline V gene lookup returns CDR1 SGDLS and CDR2 YYNGEE. The length of the CDR3 is 15 residues. CDR3 protein: CASSVGTVSTDTQYF. The CDR3 DNA is TGTGCCAGCAGCGTAGGGACAGTGTCTACAGATACGCAGTATTTT.

The genes are TRBV10-3 and TRBJ2-7; D call uncertain. Trimming took off 2 bases at V and 0 bases at J, with 8 bases between the two ends. Germline lookup yields CDR1 ENHRY and CDR2 SYGVKD. The CDR3 has 14 residues. CDR3 region: CAISEPVTSYEQYF. CDR3 bases: TGTGCCATCAGTGAGCCGGTAACCTCCTACGAGCAGTACTTC.

This chain joins TRBV5-5 and TRBJ1-6; the D is unclear. CDR3 size: 18 residues. Trimming stripped 4 bases from V and 8 bases from J, with 25 bases between. The germline CDR1 and CDR2 sequences are SGHKS and YYEKEE (reference sequence). The CDR3 loop reads CASSPGVGGGGLHSPLHF. CDR3 nucleotide sequence: TGTGCCAGCAGCCCCGGAGTCGGCGGAGGCGGGTTACATTCACCCCTCCACTTT. Complete variable domain (other parts from reference TRBV5-5 and TRBJ1-6): DAGVTQSPTHLIKTRGQQVTLRCSPISGHKSVSWYQQVLGQGPQFIFQYYEKEERGRGNFPDRFSARQFPNYSSELNVNALLLGDSALYLCASSPGVGGGGLHSPLHFGNGTRLTVT.

This chain connects TRBV3-1 (or the pseudogene TRBV3-2) to TRBJ1-1; D unclear. The germline V gene encodes CDR1 LGHDT and CDR2 YNNKEL (reference sequence). The CDR3 sequence is 12 residues long. With 3 bases removed from V and 5 bases from J, the gap between germline ends came to 7 bases. The CDR3 region has the DNA TGTGCCAGCAGCCACTCCGGGACTGAAGCTTTCTTT. Translated: CASSHSGTEAFF.

This chain connects TRBV5-1 to TRBJ1-4; 7 positions match TRBD1. Germline CDR1 is SGHRS and CDR2 is YFSETQ. The CDR3 has 14 amino acids. Losses at the gene ends were 4 bases for V and 10 bases for J; bases not matched to a gene: 10. The CDR3 reads CASSPRTGYGKLFF. CDR3 DNA: TGCGCCAGCAGCCCCAGGACAGGATATGGAAAACTGTTTTTT.

For the CDR3, the DNA is TGCGCCAGCAGCGTAACAGGGTACAATGAGCAGTTCTTC. Protein: CASSVTGYNEQFF. The chain has TRBV5-1 and TRBJ2-1; D possibly corresponds to TRBD1 (6 bases). The germline gives CDR1 SGHRS, CDR2 YFSETQ. V was cut by 4 bases and J by 4 bases, with 9 bases left in between. There are 13 residues in the CDR3. The full variable domain, rest sourced from reference TRBV5-1 and TRBJ2-1, is KAGVTQTPRYLIKTRGQQVTLSCSPISGHRSVSWYQQTPGQGLQFLFEYFSETQRNKGNFPGRFSGRQFSNSRSEMNVSTLELGDSALYLCASSVTGYNEQFFGPGTRLTVL.

J is TRBJ2-5 and V is TRBV28; no clear D. CDR3 length: 12 amino acids. V gave up 6 bases and J gave up 7 bases, with 12 bases separating them. CDR1 MDHEN and CDR2 SYDVKM come from the germline V gene. The CDR3, as DNA: TGTGCCAGCAGCCCCAGGTTTGGGACCCAGTACTTC. Encoded protein: CASSPRFGTQYF. The variable domain in full, with the rest retrieved from reference TRBV28 and TRBJ2-5, is DVKVTQSSRYLVKRTGEKVFLECVQDMDHENMFWYRQDPGLGLRLIYFSYDVKMKEKGDIPEGYSVSREKKERFSLILESASTNQTSMYLCASSPRFGTQYFGPGTRLLVL.

The chain joins TRBV5-4 to TRBJ2-7, with 8 bases matching TRBD2. The CDR3 contains 15 residues. V was pared by 4 bases and J by 1 base, with 7 bases of the junction left unmatched. Germline CDR1 is SGHNT and CDR2 is YYREEE (reference sequence). DNA for the CDR3: TGTGCCAGCAGCCCGGCAGCTAGCGGGTCCTACGAGCAGTACTTC. Translated: CASSPAASGSYEQYF.

V gene TRBV2 combines with J gene TRBJ2-1; D is ambiguous. The CDR3 sequence is 16 residues long. Germline lookup yields CDR1 SNHLY and CDR2 FYNNEI. Deletions cut 3 bases from V and 0 bases from J, with 12 bases between. CDR3 sequence reads: CASSDKAVSSYNEQFF. CDR3 sequence (DNA): TGTGCCAGCAGTGATAAGGCGGTTAGCTCCTACAATGAGCAGTTCTTC. Filled out from reference TRBV2 and TRBJ2-1, the complete variable domain reads EPEVTQTPSHQVTQMGQEVILRCVPISNHLYFYWYRQILGQKVEFLVSFYNNEISEKSEIFDDQFSVERPDGSNFTLKIRSTKLEDSAMYFCASSDKAVSSYNEQFFGPGTRLTVL.

A single count supports this clone. V and J are TRBV10-3 and TRBJ2-5, with TRBD2 as a possible D gene (5 bases). From germline, CDR1 is ENHRY and CDR2 SYGVKD. V dropped 9 bases and J dropped 5 bases, with 16 bases sitting between them. CDR3 length equals 13 residues. The CDR3 loop reads CAIKELPGETQYF. In DNA, the CDR3 is TGTGCCATTAAGGAGTTACCGGGGGAGACCCAGTACTTC.

This clone was counted between two and nine times. The V and J genes are TRBV10-2 and TRBJ2-2; 8 nucleotides match TRBD1. Per the germline V gene, CDR1 is WSHSY and CDR2 is SAAADI. The CDR3 length is 16 residues. The junction had 5 bases not matched to a gene; V was cut back by 0 bases and J by 5 bases. The DNA of the CDR3 is TGCGCCAGCAGTGAGTCCTGGACAGGGAAAACCGGGGAGCTGTTTTTT. Translating it yields CASSESWTGKTGELFF.

The chain recombines TRBV7-6 with TRBJ2-6, with D possibly TRBD1 on 7 matching bases. The CDR3 covers 18 residues. Trimming took 5 bases from V and 0 from J, leaving 17 bases between them. Germline V gene data show CDR1 as SGHVS and CDR2 as FNYEAQ. The CDR3 protein is CASSPRQGGSSGANVLTF. The CDR3 bases are TGTGCCAGCAGCCCCCGACAGGGAGGCAGCTCTGGGGCCAACGTCCTGACTTTC.

The gene calls are TRBV5-1 and TRBJ1-3, with D hard to call. The V gene's germline CDR1 is SGHRS and CDR2 YFSETQ. The germline V and J ends were trimmed by 4 bases and 8 bases, with 13 bases remaining between them. The CDR3 length is 13 residues. The CDR3 sequence is CASSRDVADTIYF. The CDR3, as DNA: TGCGCCAGCAGCCGTGACGTCGCGGACACCATATATTTT.

J is TRBJ2-7 and V is TRBV28, with 14 bases matching TRBD2. Per the germline V gene, CDR1 is MDHEN and CDR2 is SYDVKM. CDR3 length: 18 amino acids. With V trimmed by 7 bases and J by 6 bases, 17 bases remained unmatched. The CDR3 DNA follows: TGTGCCAGCATGCTCAGGGGATGGGGACTAGCGGGAGCCAGCGAGCAGTACTTC. This encodes CASMLRGWGLAGASEQYF.

This clone was counted a few times. V is TRBV6-1 and J is TRBJ1-2; D is ambiguous. Trimming stripped 1 base from V and 8 bases from J, with 11 bases between. The CDR3 extends over 13 amino acids. Per germline, CDR1 MNHNS and CDR2 SASEGT. CDR3: CASSEVRGYGYTF. CDR3 coding DNA: TGTGCCAGCAGTGAAGTTCGAGGGTACGGCTACACCTTC.

This clone appeared a few times. The CDR3 sequence: CASRVGGEGCEKLFF. The DNA of the CDR3 is TGTGCCAGCAGGGTGGGAGGGGAAGGTTGTGAAAAACTGTTTTTT. The V call is TRBV21-1, the J call TRBJ1-4. TRBV21-1 counts as a pseudogene. This CDR3 is built from 15 residues.

V usage is TRBV21-1 and J usage is TRBJ2-5; the table's D gene call, TRBD2, was not cross checked with the DNA. TRBV21-1 is a pseudogene segment. The CDR3 extends over 14 amino acids. The CDR3 protein is CASRGTACQETQYF. The CDR3 coding sequence is TGTGCCAGTCGGGGGACGGCTTGTCAAGAGACCCAGTACTTC.

The CDR3 bases are TGTGCCAGCATCAGGACTAGCGGGCCTTACAATGAGCAGTTCTTC. As protein: CASIRTSGPYNEQFF. The V and J genes are TRBV7-9 and TRBJ2-1, with 11 bases identical to TRBD2. Germline trimming cut 7 bases from V and 4 bases from J; bases unmatched to any gene: 6. This CDR3 comprises 15 residues. The germline V gene has CDR1 SEHNR and CDR2 FQNEAQ (reference sequence).

The chain couples TRBV28 to TRBJ1-2; a possible D gene is TRBD1 (5 bases). CDR3 length: 16 amino acids. Germline-derived CDR1 and CDR2 are MDHEN and SYDVKM. V was trimmed by 5 bases and J by 4 bases, leaving 20 bases between them. The CDR3 bases are TGTGCCAGCAGTGGAATAGGGGAAGAGCCAACCTATGGCTACACCTTC. Its protein product is CASSGIGEEPTYGYTF.

CDR3 in DNA: TGTGCCAGCAGATCTACAGGGATCTATGGCTACACCTTC. It codes for CASRSTGIYGYTF. The chain joins TRBV7-9 to TRBJ1-2; a possible D gene is TRBD1 (6 bases). Germline CDR1 reads SEHNR; CDR2 reads FQNEAQ (reference sequence). Trimming stripped 6 bases from V and 4 bases from J, with 12 bases between. The CDR3 totals 13 residues.